Below are 17 T cell receptor beta chains sequenced from a single sample in a study of T cell changes during pregnancy in multiple sclerosis. Clones were sequenced by immunoSEQ multiplex PCR, and TCRdb holds only the in-frame ones, with some missing. Of about 18,000 clones listed, roughly 84% are singletons. Source: CD8+ T cells from peripheral blood mononuclear cells, taken after pregnancy. These receptors were taken from a female donor with multiple sclerosis, enrolled in a pregnancy study.

The chain links TRBV5-4 to TRBJ2-7; 11 bases match TRBD1. V lost 3 bases and J lost 0; bases outside the gene matches: 8. Germline loops: CDR1 SGHNT, CDR2 YYREEE (reference sequence). The CDR3 contains 17 residues. CDR3 sequence: CASSSGQGEINSYEQYF. The CDR3 nucleotides read TGTGCCAGCAGCTCGGGACAGGGGGAAATCAACTCCTACGAGCAGTACTTC.

The gene calls are TRBV7-8 and TRBJ2-7; 7 positions match TRBD1. The CDR3 sequence is 14 residues long. Germline V gene lookup returns CDR1 SGHVS and CDR2 FQNEAQ. Trimming took 4 bases from V and 7 from J; bases not matched to a gene: 10. DNA of the CDR3: TGTGCCAGCAGCTCGACAGGGTCAGTTAAGGAGCAGTACTTC. It encodes CASSSTGSVKEQYF. Full variable domain (remainder filled in from reference TRBV7-8 and TRBJ2-7): GAGVSQSPRYKVAKRGQDVALRCDPISGHVSLFWYQQALGQGPEFLTYFQNEAQLDKSGLPSDRFFAERPEGSVSTLKIQRTQQEDSAVYLCASSSTGSVKEQYFGPGTRLTVT.

The chain is built from TRBV2 and TRBJ1-5, with D perhaps TRBD1 (6 bases). The length of the CDR3 is 14 residues. The V gene's germline CDR1 is SNHLY and CDR2 FYNNEI. The V and J ends lost 2 bases and 3 bases respectively, with 8 bases between them. CDR3 coding DNA: TGTGCCAGCAGTGAACGGGACACCAATCAGCCCCAGCATTTT. Its protein product is CASSERDTNQPQHF.

The V gene is TRBV14, the J gene TRBJ1-2; 9 bases are shared with TRBD1. J was trimmed by 4 bases and V by 0 bases; bases with no gene match: 3. Germline values: CDR1 SGHDN, CDR2 FVKESK. This CDR3 has 15 residues. DNA for the CDR3: TGTGCCAGCAGCCAAGAAGGGACAGGGATCTATGGCTACACCTTC. Translating gives CASSQEGTGIYGYTF.

V and J are TRBV7-9 and TRBJ1-2; no firm D call. There are 15 residues in the CDR3. Germline loops: CDR1 SEHNR, CDR2 FQNEAQ (reference sequence). The V and J ends lost 5 bases and 5 bases respectively, with 18 bases between them. The CDR3 is CASSRDADTYYGYTF. In DNA, the CDR3 is TGTGCCAGCAGCAGAGACGCCGACACCTATTATGGCTACACCTTC.

CDR3 DNA sequence: TGTGCCAGCAGCTTCAGTGGCACCGGGGAGCTGTTTTTT. Amino acid sequence: CASSFSGTGELFF. This sequence joins TRBV7-9 and TRBJ2-2, with no clear D. This CDR3 has 13 amino acids. Trimming removed 3 bases from V and 4 bases from J, with 6 bases in between. Looked up from germline, CDR1 is SEHNR and CDR2 is FQNEAQ (reference sequence).

The chain is built from TRBV29-1 and TRBJ2-7; D may be TRBD2 (6 bases). The length of the CDR3 is 13 residues. V shed 3 bases and J shed 3 bases, with 12 bases lying between them. Per germline, CDR1 SQVTM and CDR2 ANQGSEA. The CDR3 here is CSVDAGLDYEQYF. Here the CDR3 DNA reads TGCAGCGTTGATGCGGGATTAGACTACGAGCAGTACTTC.

The rearrangement uses TRBV30 and TRBJ2-3; D is ambiguous. Looked up from germline, CDR1 is GTSNPN and CDR2 is SVGIG (reference sequence). Trimming took 4 bases from V and 8 from J, leaving 10 bases between them. CDR3 size: 11 residues. For the CDR3, the DNA is TGTGCCTGGACCCTAGTCGGTACGCAGTATTTT. Amino acid sequence: CAWTLVGTQYF. The full variable domain, rest sourced from reference TRBV30 and TRBJ2-3, is SQTIHQWPATLVQPVGSPLSLECTVEGTSNPNLYWYRQAAGRGLQLLFYSVGIGQISSEVPQNLSASRPQDRQFILSSKKLLLSDSGFYLCAWTLVGTQYFGPGTRLTVL.

This chain connects TRBV30 to TRBJ1-1; no reliable D call. Germline-derived CDR1 and CDR2 are GTSNPN and SVGIG (reference sequence). CDR3 length equals 13 residues. Trimming left V 0 bases short and J 7 bases short, with 12 bases between. The DNA for the CDR3 is TGTGCCTGGAGTGTAGGGCAGGACTTTGAAGCTTTCTTT. Its protein is CAWSVGQDFEAFF.

This chain uses TRBV30 with TRBJ1-5; 10 bases align to TRBD1. The CDR3 runs to 15 residues. Germline CDR1 and CDR2: GTSNPN and SVGIG (reference sequence). With V trimmed by 3 bases and J by 6 bases, 8 bases remained unmatched. The CDR3 region is CAWRAGDRGTQPQHF. As DNA, the CDR3 is TGTGCCTGGAGAGCGGGGGACAGGGGAACTCAGCCCCAGCATTTT.

As DNA, the CDR3 is TGTGCCAGCAGCCTTTCCTGGGGCGAAAAACTGTTTTTT. Residues: CASSLSWGEKLFF. The chain recombines TRBV13 with TRBJ1-4; D may be TRBD1 (5 bases). The CDR3 covers 13 residues. V was clipped by 5 bases and J by 8 bases, with 12 bases between them. Germline V gives CDR1 PRHDT, CDR2 FYEKMQ (reference sequence).

This clone appeared once. The genes are TRBV7-8 and TRBJ2-3; TRBD2 matches at 13 bases. After removal of 2 bases from V and 6 bases from J, the junction contained 5 bases not matched to a gene. The CDR3 runs to 16 residues. Germline values: CDR1 SGHVS, CDR2 FQNEAQ. The CDR3 reads CASSLTSGGGPDTQYF. The CDR3 DNA reads as TGTGCCAGCAGCTTAACTAGCGGGGGGGGCCCGGATACGCAGTATTTT.

The genes are TRBV2 and TRBJ2-1, with a weak D call TRBD1 (6 bases). The germline CDR1 and CDR2 sequences are SNHLY and FYNNEI. The V end was cut by 6 bases, the J end by 1 base, with 19 bases between. This CDR3 comprises 17 residues. CDR3 sequence (DNA): TGTGCCAGCAGGGGGAATTTACCAGGGGAGTCCTACAATGAGCAGTTCTTC. Translation gives CASRGNLPGESYNEQFF. Full variable domain (missing parts from reference TRBV2 and TRBJ2-1): EPEVTQTPSHQVTQMGQEVILRCVPISNHLYFYWYRQILGQKVEFLVSFYNNEISEKSEIFDDQFSVERPDGSNFTLKIRSTKLEDSAMYFCASRGNLPGESYNEQFFGPGTRLTVL.

The rearrangement joins TRBV11-2 to TRBJ1-2, with TRBD1 matching 7 bases. This CDR3 is built from 15 residues. The germline gives CDR1 SGHAT, CDR2 FQNNGV. The junction had 8 bases not matched to a gene; V was cut back by 5 bases and J by 2 bases. The CDR3 coding sequence is TGTGCCAGCAGCGGCTGGGACAGCCTCAACTATGGCTACACCTTC. It yields the protein CASSGWDSLNYGYTF.

The CDR3 DNA follows: TGTGCCAGCAGCTTGGGACTAGCGGGGTACACCGGGGAGCTGTTTTTT. As protein: CASSLGLAGYTGELFF. The V call is TRBV5-6, the J call TRBJ2-2; 11 bases are shared with TRBD2. Germline values: CDR1 SGHDT, CDR2 YYEEEE. This CDR3 comprises 16 residues. The V and J ends lost 0 bases and 3 bases, in that order; junction bases with no gene match: 1.

The chain links TRBV11-1 to TRBJ2-2; D uncertain. This CDR3 comprises 12 residues. Trimming took 3 bases from V and 7 from J, leaving 6 bases between them. The germline gives CDR1 SGHAT, CDR2 FQDESV (reference sequence). The chain's CDR3 is CASSLSLGELFF. The CDR3 DNA is TGTGCCAGCAGCTTGTCACTCGGGGAGCTGTTTTTT.

The V gene is TRBV27, the J gene TRBJ2-7, with 12 bases fitting TRBD1. Germline V CDR1 and CDR2: MNHEY, SMNVEV (reference sequence). The CDR3 covers 17 residues. The ends lost 5 bases at V and 3 bases at J; junction bases unmatched: 11. CDR3 sequence: CASSISGTGGAYYEQYF. In DNA form, the CDR3 reads TGTGCCAGCAGTATCTCCGGGACAGGGGGCGCCTACTACGAGCAGTACTTC.